The source of this T cell receptor (beta chain) is a study of blood T cells in healthy people across ages. Study-wide points: Older age went with lower TCR beta diversity per million T cells, in a roughly linear way. The study found more naive CD4+ cells and higher diversity in long-lived than aged donors. Naive and antigen-experienced cells were not separated, limiting conclusive comparison.

The study recruited healthy Caucasian donors from Russia who were aged roughly 6 to 95. Next came a second PCR, run for about 6 to 12 cycles, which used a sample-barcoded 5' primer along with a J-beta primer mix. Using its own MiXCR run on the 5' RACE reads, TCRdb lists one record per CDR3 protein. The sample has some 640,000 distinct CDR3 sequences; 45% to 50% are singletons. With V trimmed by 2 bases and J by 3 bases, 9 bases remained unmatched. Germline loops: CDR1 SGHTA, CDR2 FQGNSA. This CDR3 comprises 18 residues. In this sample, this clonotype turned up once. What it binds is not known. The source of this sequence is a woman aged 60-70 years in good health. V gene TRBV7-2 combines with J gene TRBJ1-4; 10 bases map to TRBD1. The sample comprised blood. CDR3 DNA: TGTGCCAGCAGCTTATCGGGCCGGGACAGGGGATCTAATGAAAAACTGTTTTTT. Translation: CASSLSGRDRGSNEKLFF.